This entry is about one TCR beta chain. The target antigen is unknown. These data originate in a study of shared clonotypes between healthy human individuals. Study-wide background: There were three CD4 naive, three CD4 memory, two CD8 naive and one CD8 memory plates per donor.

The trim removed 4 bases at V and 2 bases at J, leaving 9 bases unmatched. The CDR3 is 16 amino acids. The germline V gene encodes CDR1 SGHTA and CDR2 FQGNSA. TCRdb's copy holds only in-frame clones and misses some; the assay was immunoSEQ multiplex PCR. The sample comprises about 960,000 clones, around 80% of which are singletons, and roughly 1.5% rests with the top ten. Study-wide points: Naive CD4 clonotypes were shared across a few donors at 4.5% to 6.5%. The generation probabilities recorded for non-shared clonotypes fell below those of clonotypes shared by all four donors. Rarefaction demonstrated incomplete sorted-subset sequencing despite large depth.

This chain links TRBV7-2 with TRBJ2-3; TRBD2 agrees at 7 bases. This TCR was sampled from a man between 18 and 35 years old in good health. Sequenced: memory CD4+ T cells sorted from blood. Stated subset: CD45RA-negative fraction. For the CDR3, the DNA is TGTGCCAGCAGCTCCCCTGGGCGGGGGTCCACAGATACGCAGTATTTT. Amino acid sequence: CASSSPGRGSTDTQYF.